Listed below are T cell receptor beta chains from one sample, sequenced in a study of shared clonotypes between healthy human individuals. Some clones are missing from TCRdb's copy, which holds only in-frame ones; the method was immunoSEQ multiplex PCR. The sample has approximately 2.5 million clones, 85% to 95% seen once; the top ten hold around 0.15%. The specimen sequenced was naive CD4+ T cells sorted from blood. The source of these receptors is a young man in good health. Each CDR3 is given with its conserved first and last residue. A D gene is named only where the DNA matches it firmly. Clone size is given for some rows only: seen once, a few or many times, or a class if the clone is expanded.

CDR3 protein | CDR3 DNA | V gene | clone size | D gene | J gene
CASSLGGGAGVVMNEQFF | TGTGCCAGCAGCTTGGGAGGCGGCGCGGGAGTTGTGATGAATGAGCAGTTCTTC | TRBV5-4 | - | TRBD2 | TRBJ2-1
CSVQGARGYTF | TGCAGCGTTCAGGGGGCGAGAGGCTACACCTTC | TRBV29-1 | - | TRBD1 | TRBJ1-2
CASSLGGTREDGYTF | TGTGCCAGCAGCTTAGGAGGTACAAGAGAGGATGGCTACACCTTC | TRBV11-2 | - | - | TRBJ1-2
CAWSVRSISTDTQYF | TGTGCCTGGAGTGTAAGGTCCATTTCCACAGATACGCAGTATTTT | TRBV30 | - | - | TRBJ2-3
CASSAARGAISPLHF | TGTGCCAGCAGCGCTGCAAGGGGGGCCATTTCACCCCTCCACTTT | TRBV5-5 | - | - | TRBJ1-6
CASSLQGTSTDTQYF | TGCGCCAGCAGCTTACAGGGAACTAGCACAGATACGCAGTATTTT | TRBV5-1 | - | - | TRBJ2-3
CASSPPASYEQYF | TGTGCCAGCAGTCCTCCAGCCTCCTACGAGCAGTACTTC | TRBV6-1 | - | - | TRBJ2-7
CASSLVVLGLAGGYEQFF | TGTGCCAGCAGCTTGGTCGTTTTGGGACTAGCGGGAGGGTATGAGCAGTTCTTC | TRBV5-6 | - | TRBD2 | TRBJ2-1
CASSLRRWRNQETQYF | TGCGCCAGCAGCTTGCGGAGGTGGAGGAACCAAGAGACCCAGTACTTC | TRBV5-1 | - | - | TRBJ2-5
CASSVGWGDSGANVLTF | TGTGCCAGCAGCGTCGGATGGGGAGATTCTGGGGCCAACGTCCTGACTTTC | TRBV9 | once | - | TRBJ2-6
CATFPNRETDEQFF | TGTGCCACCTTCCCCAACCGGGAGACTGATGAGCAGTTCTTC | TRBV27 | once | - | TRBJ2-1
CASSYSSATDTQYF | TGTGCCAGCAGTTACTCCTCGGCCACAGATACGCAGTATTTT | TRBV6-5 | - | - | TRBJ2-3
CASSLGRLTGNSPLHF | TGTGCCAGCAGCTTAGGTCGTTTGACAGGGAATTCACCCCTCCACTTT | TRBV11-2 | - | TRBD1 | TRBJ1-6
CASIKRGVSTDTQYF | TGTGCCAGCATCAAGCGGGGGGTCAGCACAGATACGCAGTATTTT | TRBV7-2 | - | TRBD2 | TRBJ2-3
CASSLATVHEQYF | TGTGCCAGCAGCTTAGCTACAGTCCACGAGCAGTACTTC | TRBV11-3 | - | - | TRBJ2-7
CASSEWAGGNYGYTF | TGTGCCAGCAGTGAATGGGCAGGGGGTAACTATGGCTACACCTTC | TRBV6-4 | once | TRBD1 | TRBJ1-2
CASSPGENEQFF | TGTGCCAGCAGTCCAGGGGAGAATGAGCAGTTCTTC | TRBV6-5 | - | - | TRBJ2-1
CASSPLTSGRNTQYF | TGCGCCAGCAGCCCACTCACTAGCGGGAGAAATACGCAGTATTTT | TRBV5-1 | - | TRBD2 | TRBJ2-3
CASSTSGGAMTDTQYF | TGTGCCAGCAGCACGAGCGGGGGGGCCATGACAGATACGCAGTATTTT | TRBV7-3 | once | TRBD2 | TRBJ2-3
CAWSARRAGEAFF | TGTGCCTGGAGTGCCCGTAGGGCCGGTGAAGCTTTCTTT | TRBV30 | - | - | TRBJ1-1
CASSSTGTEKDYGYTF | TGTGCCAGCAGCTCGACCGGGACAGAGAAGGACTATGGCTACACCTTC | TRBV7-2 | - | TRBD1 | TRBJ1-2
CASSESLVKGSEQYF | TGCGCCAGCAGTGAGTCGCTGGTAAAGGGCTCCGAGCAGTACTTC | TRBV10-1 | - | - | TRBJ2-7
CAISDSGSSGEKLFF | TGTGCCATCAGTGACAGCGGCAGCTCTGGGGAAAAACTGTTTTTT | TRBV10-3 | - | - | TRBJ1-4
CASSLAGRVSPGSSYNEQFF | TGTGCCAGCAGCTTAGCCGGGCGGGTTTCCCCGGGGAGCTCCTACAATGAGCAGTTCTTC | TRBV7-2 | - | - | TRBJ2-1